Many counts were recorded for the clone carrying this TCR beta chain. This sample stems from a study of blood T cells in healthy people across ages. J lost 4 bases, V lost 5 bases, and 1 base had no gene match. The CDR3 has 12 residues. Combining a sample-barcoded 5' primer with a J-beta primer mix, a second PCR ran for about 6 to 12 cycles. TCRdb re-called the 5' RACE reads through MiXCR, storing one row per CDR3 protein. The top ten clones hold roughly 10% of a sample with about 930,000 distinct CDR3 sequences, almost 30% of them seen once. The data were also submitted as part of a second study, on T cells of mothers and their children. This second study notes: Maternal samples each gave over 9.5 million TCR beta CDR3 reads, and child samples roughly 3 million each.

The rearrangement joins TRBV12-3 or TRBV12-4 to TRBJ2-5, with 7 bases lining up with TRBD1. Input material: blood. The clonotype comes from a woman aged 40 to 50 in good health. The CDR3 DNA follows: TGTGCCAGCAGTAGGGACAGAGAGACCCAGTACTTC. Translation gives CASSRDRETQYF.